This is a list of T cell receptor beta chains from one sample in a study of blood T cell repertoires in COVID-19. Libraries were prepared by immunoSEQ multiplex PCR; TCRdb keeps only in-frame clonotypes and omits some of them. Among 100,000 to 150,000 clones listed, 85% to 90% were seen once. Sample: peripheral blood. These receptor sequences come from a man aged 50-59 years with acute or convalescent COVID-19. The conserved cysteine and the conserved F or W are not part of the CDR3 here. Not every row has a clone size; where given, it reads once, few, many or a size class.

V	size	J	CDR3
TRBV4-1	.	TRBJ1-4	ASSQPGQFNEKLF
TRBV4-3	few	TRBJ2-3	ASSQETGLALTDTQY
TRBV6-5	.	TRBJ2-5	ASSYQGLADQETQY
TRBV9	.	TRBJ1-5	ASSRNRGYEPQH
TRBV5-1	.	TRBJ1-3	ASSGGSSGNTIY
TRBV20-1	.	TRBJ2-1	SAIINEQF
TRBV15	.	TRBJ1-2	ATSRGGQGGTNYGYT
TRBV6-5	.	TRBJ1-6	ASSSQGIGNNSPLH
TRBV4-3	.	TRBJ1-2	ASSQEGRGLDYGYT
TRBV4-1	few	TRBJ1-5	ASSQTPGQAKSQH
TRBV9	.	TRBJ1-2	ASSVGESAGYGYT